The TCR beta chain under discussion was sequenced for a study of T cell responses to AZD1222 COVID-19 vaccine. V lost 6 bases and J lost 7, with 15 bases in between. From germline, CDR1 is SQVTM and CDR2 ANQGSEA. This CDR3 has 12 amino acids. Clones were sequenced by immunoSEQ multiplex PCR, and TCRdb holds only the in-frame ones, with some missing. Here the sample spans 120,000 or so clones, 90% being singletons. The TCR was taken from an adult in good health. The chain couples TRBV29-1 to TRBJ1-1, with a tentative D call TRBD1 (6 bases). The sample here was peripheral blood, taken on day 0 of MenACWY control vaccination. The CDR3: CSVNFRGIEAFF. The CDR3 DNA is TGCAGCGTCAATTTTAGGGGGATTGAAGCTTTCTTT.